This T cell receptor (beta chain) was retrieved from a study of vaccination and CD4 T cells after COVID-19. Study conclusions and caveats: Relatively small numbers of convalescent patients were studied, with no early post-infection timepoints included. Median counts of SARS-CoV-2-reactive clonotypes increased from roughly 22 to 38; this difference was not significant.

With the Oncomine TCR Beta short-read assay, DNA from cultured CD4+ T cells was sequenced. MiXCR, applied by TCRdb to the PCR reads, yields one record per CDR3 protein. The table has 7,000 to 8,500 distinct CDR3 sequences, around three fifths seen once. A remark on this clonotype: The antigen remains undetermined.

The CDR3 is made up of 15 amino acids. Trimming removed 0 bases from V and 4 bases from J; junction bases left unmatched: 4. Germline-derived CDR1 and CDR2 are DFQATT and SNEGSKA (reference sequence). Documented treatment: approximately 9-day PBMC culture with coronavirus spike peptide pools or control peptides (ViraFEST assay). The sequence came from a human donor who had recovered from COVID-19. The genes are TRBV20-1 and TRBJ2-2, with 8 bases lining up with TRBD2. Sample: CD4+ T cells from blood, cultured in vitro. In DNA, the CDR3 is TGCAGTGCTAGAGACGGGACTAGGAGCACCGGGGAGCTGTTTTTT. As protein: CSARDGTRSTGELFF.